These T cell receptor beta chains were read from a single sample in a study of T cells after somatic rescue of genetic block. TCRdb's copy holds only in-frame clones and misses some; the assay was immunoSEQ multiplex PCR. Seen here are 55,000 or so clones, 90% to 96% observed once, and the top ten hold 0.075% to 0.095%. Sequencing was done on a sample of peripheral blood mononuclear cells (PBMCs). Source of these receptors: a child younger than two. Each CDR3 is given with its conserved first and last residue. The order of the fields is clone size, D gene, V gene, J gene, CDR3 DNA, CDR3 protein. D genes are given only for firm matches. Size is omitted from some rows. Given values are once, few, many or a class for expanded clones.

>NA|NA|TRBV1|TRBJ2-7
TGCACCAGCAGCCCACTAGCGGGAGAAAACGAGCAGTACTTC
CTSSPLAGENEQYF
>NA|TRBD1|TRBV4-1|TRBJ2-1
TGCGCCAGCAGCGGACCCCAGGGGGCCAGTGAGCAGTTCTTC
CASSGPQGASEQFF
>NA|NA|TRBV19|TRBJ1-1
TGTGCCAGTAGTATCTTCACTGAAGCTTTCTTT
CASSIFTEAFF
>NA|TRBD1|TRBV28|TRBJ1-3
TGTGCCAGCAGTCCCCCCTTCAGGGGGCAATCGTCTGGAAACACCATATATTTT
CASSPPFRGQSSGNTIYF
>NA|NA|TRBV4-3|TRBJ2-1
TGCGCCAGCAGCCAAGATCTTCCACGGGACAATGAGCAGTTCTTC
CASSQDLPRDNEQFF
>NA|TRBD1|TRBV18|TRBJ1-1
TGTGCCAGCTCACCGCTACAGGGGGCGAACACTGAAGCTTTCTTT
CASSPLQGANTEAFF
>NA|NA|TRBV5-4|TRBJ2-3
TGTGCCAGCAGCCGGCCAGGGTCTAGCACAGATACGCAGTATTTT
CASSRPGSSTDTQYF
>NA|NA|TRBV5-1|TRBJ2-3
TGCGCCAGCAGCTTGGAGGGACTCACTAGCACAGATACGCAGTATTTT
CASSLEGLTSTDTQYF
>NA|TRBD2|TRBV5-1|TRBJ2-1
TGCGCCAGTTGGCCCATAGCGGGAGGGCAGGTTAATGAGCAGTTCTTC
CASWPIAGGQVNEQFF
>NA|NA|TRBV28|TRBJ2-7
TGTGCCAGCAGTTTTTCCTTCTCAGGCCCTTCTTCTTCCTACGAGCAGTACTTC
CASSFSFSGPSSSYEQYF
>NA|NA|TRBV5-1|TRBJ2-6
TGCGCCAGCAGCTTGGTAAGGGGCACTGGGGCCAACGTCCTGACTTTC
CASSLVRGTGANVLTF
>NA|TRBD2|TRBV9|TRBJ2-1
TGTGCCAGCAGCGGGACTAGCGGGAGGGACAATGAGCAGTTCTTC
CASSGTSGRDNEQFF
>NA|TRBD2|TRBV20-1|TRBJ2-1
TGCAGTGGCGGGGGGGTAGAGGGGCAGTTCTTC
CSGGGVEGQFF
>NA|NA|TRBV19|TRBJ1-5
TGTGCCAGTAGTATATATGGGATTAGCAATCAGCCCCAGCATTTT
CASSIYGISNQPQHF
>NA|TRBD1|TRBV6-6|TRBJ1-3
TGTGCCAGCAGTTACGACAGGGGCTCTGGAAACACCATATATTTT
CASSYDRGSGNTIYF
>NA|TRBD1|TRBV28|TRBJ1-2
TGTGCCAGCAGTCCAACCGGAGGGGGCGGAGACTATGGCTACACCTTC
CASSPTGGGGDYGYTF
>NA|TRBD2|TRBV6-4|TRBJ2-1
TGTGCCAGCACCAACGCGGGGGGAGAGCAGTTCTTC
CASTNAGGEQFF
>NA|NA|TRBV7-9|TRBJ2-3
TGTGCCAGCAGCTCCCGAGGGGGGAGGGATACGCAGTATTTT
CASSSRGGRDTQYF
>NA|NA|TRBV5-4|TRBJ1-6
TGTGCCAGCAGCCACTGGAATAATTCACCCCTCCACTTT
CASSHWNNSPLHF
>NA|NA|TRBV4-1|TRBJ2-7
TGCGCCAGCAGCCAAGATCGCCCCTCCAGGGGTGGGGAGCAGTACTTC
CASSQDRPSRGGEQYF
>NA|NA|TRBV7-3|TRBJ1-1
TGTGCCAGCAGCTTAAAAGGAGGGGTAGGCACTGAAGCTTTCTTT
CASSLKGGVGTEAFF
>NA|TRBD2|TRBV9|TRBJ2-7
TGTGCCAGCAGCGGAGCGGGAGCCCTCTACGAGCAGTACTTC
CASSGAGALYEQYF
>NA|NA|TRBV30|TRBJ1-2
TGTGCCTGGAGTGTACTAGGGGGGCGGGGCTACACCTTC
CAWSVLGGRGYTF
>NA|NA|TRBV5-6|TRBJ1-1
TGTGCCAGCAGCTTGGGGGACACTGAAGCTTTCTTT
CASSLGDTEAFF
>NA|NA|TRBV5-6|TRBJ2-5
TGTGCCAGCAGCTTGGGTGGGAGCGTCCCAGAGACCCAGTACTTC
CASSLGGSVPETQYF
>NA|TRBD2|TRBV6-6|TRBJ2-3
TGTGCCAGCAGTAGTAGCGGGAGCACAGATACGCAGTATTTT
CASSSSGSTDTQYF
>NA|NA|TRBV7-2|TRBJ1-1
TGTGCCAGCAGCTTACAGGTGAACACTGAAGCTTTCTTT
CASSLQVNTEAFF
>once|TRBD1|TRBV5-4|TRBJ2-5
TGTGCCAGCAGGTTCGCAGGGGGCATGGAGACCCAGTACTTC
CASRFAGGMETQYF